Listed below are T cell receptor beta chains from one sample, sequenced in a study of control samples from healthy donors and cancer patients. Produced via immunoSEQ multiplex PCR; TCRdb's table is partial and in-frame only. The repertoire includes tens of thousands of clones, approximately 88% of them detected once, and 9.5% to 10% sits in the top ten. Sequencing was performed on PBMCs. The receptors shown here come from a woman between 50 and 59 years old with colorectal cancer. The CDR3 runs from the conserved cysteine through the conserved F or W. The D gene is left open where the match is weak. Rows may omit the clone size; those that give it use once, few, many or a size class.

abundance: -; v_gene: TRBV7-8; j_gene: TRBJ2-1; d_gene: -; CDR3nt: TGTGCCAGCAGCGATAGGAAGTACAATGAGCAGTTCTTC; CDR3aa: CASSDRKYNEQFF
abundance: -; v_gene: TRBV10-1; j_gene: TRBJ2-3; d_gene: -; CDR3nt: TGCGCCAGCAGTGAGAACCAGGGGAAGACAGATACGCAGTATTTT; CDR3aa: CASSENQGKTDTQYF
abundance: -; v_gene: TRBV20-1; j_gene: TRBJ2-1; d_gene: TRBD2; CDR3nt: TGCAGTGCTAGTTTCCCTGGGGAGCGGGAGTACTACAATGAGCAGTTCTTC; CDR3aa: CSASFPGEREYYNEQFF
abundance: few; v_gene: TRBV28; j_gene: TRBJ1-5; d_gene: TRBD1; CDR3nt: TGTGCCAGCAGTCAGGGGGCGGATCAGCCCCAGCATTTT; CDR3aa: CASSQGADQPQHF
abundance: -; v_gene: TRBV24-1; j_gene: TRBJ1-3; d_gene: -; CDR3nt: TGTGCCACCAGTGAAAGGGAAGGAAACACCATATATTTT; CDR3aa: CATSEREGNTIYF
abundance: -; v_gene: TRBV4-1; j_gene: TRBJ1-2; d_gene: TRBD1; CDR3nt: TGCGCCAGCAGCCAGGGACAGGGGTATAACTATGGCTACACCTTC; CDR3aa: CASSQGQGYNYGYTF
abundance: few; v_gene: TRBV2; j_gene: TRBJ2-3; d_gene: TRBD2; CDR3nt: TGTGCCAGCAGTACTAGACTAGCGGGGGTCAGGGAAGATACGCAGTATTTT; CDR3aa: CASSTRLAGVREDTQYF
abundance: -; v_gene: TRBV27; j_gene: TRBJ1-3; d_gene: -; CDR3nt: TGTGCCAGCAGTCTGACAGCAGGAAACACCATATATTTT; CDR3aa: CASSLTAGNTIYF
abundance: -; v_gene: TRBV30; j_gene: TRBJ1-4; d_gene: -; CDR3nt: TGTGCCTGCCCTGGCCTTGTTGACGAAAAACTGTTTTTT; CDR3aa: CACPGLVDEKLFF
abundance: -; v_gene: TRBV18; j_gene: TRBJ1-2; d_gene: TRBD1; CDR3nt: TGTGCCAGCTCACCGGGAAGGGGGCTTGCAAACTATGGCTACACCTTC; CDR3aa: CASSPGRGLANYGYTF
abundance: -; v_gene: TRBV24-1; j_gene: TRBJ1-6; d_gene: -; CDR3nt: TGTGCCACCAGGCAAAGGGATAATTCACCCCTCCACTTT; CDR3aa: CATRQRDNSPLHF
abundance: -; v_gene: TRBV9; j_gene: TRBJ1-2; d_gene: -; CDR3nt: TGTGCCAGCAGCGTGGGAGGGTATGGCTACACCTTC; CDR3aa: CASSVGGYGYTF
abundance: -; v_gene: TRBV6-5; j_gene: TRBJ1-2; d_gene: TRBD1; CDR3nt: TGTGCCAGCAGTTATATCTCAGGGGGAGGCTATGGCTACACCTTC; CDR3aa: CASSYISGGGYGYTF
abundance: -; v_gene: TRBV5-4; j_gene: TRBJ2-2; d_gene: -; CDR3nt: TGTGCCAGCAGAGACTATTACACCGGGGAGCTGTTTTTT; CDR3aa: CASRDYYTGELFF
abundance: -; v_gene: TRBV5-5; j_gene: TRBJ2-2; d_gene: TRBD2; CDR3nt: TGTGCCAGCAGCTTCGCGGGGGACACCGGGGAGCTGTTTTTT; CDR3aa: CASSFAGDTGELFF
abundance: -; v_gene: TRBV6-1; j_gene: TRBJ2-3; d_gene: -; CDR3nt: TGTGCCAGCAGTGAAGCGCGGGTCAGGGGCGCAGATACGCAGTATTTT; CDR3aa: CASSEARVRGADTQYF
abundance: -; v_gene: TRBV30; j_gene: TRBJ1-1; d_gene: TRBD1; CDR3nt: TGTGCCTGGAGTTGGGACAGTATTGAAGCTTTCTTT; CDR3aa: CAWSWDSIEAFF
abundance: -; v_gene: TRBV10-2; j_gene: TRBJ1-1; d_gene: -; CDR3nt: TGCGCCAGCAGTGAGGAGGGGGAGACTGAAGCTTTCTTT; CDR3aa: CASSEEGETEAFF
abundance: few; v_gene: TRBV4-3; j_gene: TRBJ1-6; d_gene: -; CDR3nt: TGCGCCAGCAGCCAAGAAGTTGTCGGAACACCCCTCCACTTT; CDR3aa: CASSQEVVGTPLHF
abundance: few; v_gene: TRBV15; j_gene: TRBJ2-1; d_gene: -; CDR3nt: TGTGCCACCAGCAGAGATAACCGCGACAATGAGCAGTTCTTC; CDR3aa: CATSRDNRDNEQFF
abundance: -; v_gene: TRBV2; j_gene: TRBJ1-6; d_gene: TRBD1; CDR3nt: TGTGCCAGCAGGGAGACAGGGATCTTCTATAATTCACCCCTCCACTTT; CDR3aa: CASRETGIFYNSPLHF
abundance: -; v_gene: TRBV19; j_gene: TRBJ1-4; d_gene: -; CDR3nt: TGTGCCAGTAGTGTGGACAGATCTAATGAAAAACTGTTTTTT; CDR3aa: CASSVDRSNEKLFF
abundance: -; v_gene: TRBV28; j_gene: TRBJ1-2; d_gene: TRBD1; CDR3nt: TGTGCCAGCAGTTCCCGCAGGCAGGGGGCTAGCTATGGCTACACCTTC; CDR3aa: CASSSRRQGASYGYTF
abundance: once; v_gene: TRBV6-5; j_gene: TRBJ2-1; d_gene: -; CDR3nt: TGTGCCAGCAGTCGAAATACAGGGCTCAATGAGCAGTTCTTC; CDR3aa: CASSRNTGLNEQFF
abundance: once; v_gene: TRBV4-1; j_gene: TRBJ2-3; d_gene: TRBD1; CDR3nt: TGCGCCAGCAGCCAAGATCGAACAGGGGCAGATACGCAGTATTTT; CDR3aa: CASSQDRTGADTQYF
abundance: -; v_gene: TRBV5-8; j_gene: TRBJ2-5; d_gene: -; CDR3nt: TGTGCCAGCAGCTTTTGGGCAGGGGAAGAGGAGACCCAGTACTTC; CDR3aa: CASSFWAGEEETQYF
abundance: -; v_gene: TRBV9; j_gene: TRBJ1-2; d_gene: -; CDR3nt: TGTGCCAGCAGCGAAGAGGAAAACTATGGCTACACCTTC; CDR3aa: CASSEEENYGYTF
abundance: -; v_gene: TRBV19; j_gene: TRBJ1-1; d_gene: TRBD1; CDR3nt: TGTGCCAGCCTCAGGGGGCCCGGCATGAACACTGAAGCTTTCTTT; CDR3aa: CASLRGPGMNTEAFF
abundance: -; v_gene: TRBV5-6; j_gene: TRBJ1-1; d_gene: -; CDR3nt: TGTGCCAGCAGCCAGCGTTGGCCTTGGGACACTGAAGCTTTCTTT; CDR3aa: CASSQRWPWDTEAFF
abundance: -; v_gene: TRBV19; j_gene: TRBJ2-2; d_gene: TRBD1; CDR3nt: TGTGCCAGTAGTCAGGGACAGGGGGAGCTGTTTTTT; CDR3aa: CASSQGQGELFF
abundance: -; v_gene: TRBV2; j_gene: TRBJ1-1; d_gene: -; CDR3nt: TGTGCCAGCGGCAGTCTTCGTCGTGCTGAAGCTTTCTTT; CDR3aa: CASGSLRRAEAFF
abundance: -; v_gene: TRBV19; j_gene: TRBJ1-5; d_gene: -; CDR3nt: TGTGCCAGTAGTACTGTCGGTGGCAATCAGCCCCAGCATTTT; CDR3aa: CASSTVGGNQPQHF
abundance: -; v_gene: TRBV9; j_gene: TRBJ2-1; d_gene: -; CDR3nt: TGTGCCAGCAGCGCAGGGATAAGCTCCTACAATGAGCAGTTCTTC; CDR3aa: CASSAGISSYNEQFF
abundance: once; v_gene: TRBV6-5; j_gene: TRBJ1-1; d_gene: -; CDR3nt: TGTGCCAGCAGTTACTCCTCCAACACGAACACTGAAGCTTTCTTT; CDR3aa: CASSYSSNTNTEAFF
abundance: -; v_gene: TRBV2; j_gene: TRBJ1-5; d_gene: TRBD1; CDR3nt: TGTGCCAGCAGTGGGACAGGGAATGGTCAGCCCCAGCATTTT; CDR3aa: CASSGTGNGQPQHF
abundance: -; v_gene: TRBV28; j_gene: TRBJ1-1; d_gene: -; CDR3nt: TGTGCCAGCAACGGGCCCATGAACACTGAAGCTTTCTTT; CDR3aa: CASNGPMNTEAFF
abundance: -; v_gene: TRBV2; j_gene: TRBJ1-6; d_gene: TRBD1; CDR3nt: TGTGCCAGCAGTGAACAAGGAACAGGGGCCGGTTCACCCCTCCACTTT; CDR3aa: CASSEQGTGAGSPLHF
abundance: -; v_gene: TRBV6-6; j_gene: TRBJ1-5; d_gene: -; CDR3nt: TGTGCCAGCAGTTACCAGAATAGCAATCAGCCCCAGCATTTT; CDR3aa: CASSYQNSNQPQHF
abundance: once; v_gene: TRBV10-2; j_gene: TRBJ2-3; d_gene: -; CDR3nt: TGCGCCAGCAGTGATGGGGCGGTCGATACGCAGTATTTT; CDR3aa: CASSDGAVDTQYF
abundance: -; v_gene: TRBV2; j_gene: TRBJ2-2; d_gene: -; CDR3nt: TGTGCCAGCAGTGAAGTGGGGGTCACCGGGGAGCTGTTTTTT; CDR3aa: CASSEVGVTGELFF
abundance: -; v_gene: TRBV28; j_gene: TRBJ1-2; d_gene: TRBD1; CDR3nt: TGTGCCAGCAGCCATCGACAGGGGACGGTTGGCTACACCTTC; CDR3aa: CASSHRQGTVGYTF
abundance: -; v_gene: TRBV13; j_gene: TRBJ2-2; d_gene: TRBD2; CDR3nt: TGTGCCAGCAGCTCCTATTTAGCGGGGGGCACCGGGGAGCTGTTTTTT; CDR3aa: CASSSYLAGGTGELFF
abundance: -; v_gene: TRBV2; j_gene: TRBJ2-6; d_gene: -; CDR3nt: TGTGCCAGCGGGTCTGGGGCCAACGTCCTGACTTTC; CDR3aa: CASGSGANVLTF
abundance: -; v_gene: TRBV3-1/TRBV3-2; j_gene: TRBJ2-2; d_gene: -; CDR3nt: TGTGCCAGCAGCTCAAGGGTCCCGAACACCGGGGAGCTGTTTTTT; CDR3aa: CASSSRVPNTGELFF
abundance: -; v_gene: TRBV5-1; j_gene: TRBJ2-1; d_gene: TRBD1; CDR3nt: TGCGCCAGCAGCTTCCGGGACAGGGGACACAATGAGCAGTTCTTC; CDR3aa: CASSFRDRGHNEQFF
abundance: -; v_gene: TRBV4-1; j_gene: TRBJ2-5; d_gene: -; CDR3nt: TGCGCCAGCAGCCATCTCAGGCAGGGAGTAGGGCAAGAGACCCAGTACTTC; CDR3aa: CASSHLRQGVGQETQYF
abundance: -; v_gene: TRBV12-3/TRBV12-4; j_gene: TRBJ1-6; d_gene: -; CDR3nt: TGTGCCAGCAGTCGACAGAATAATTCACCCCTCCACTTT; CDR3aa: CASSRQNNSPLHF
abundance: -; v_gene: TRBV7-3; j_gene: TRBJ2-1; d_gene: TRBD2; CDR3nt: TGTGCCAGCAGCTTAATAGCGGGGGGTAACTACAATGAGCAGTTCTTC; CDR3aa: CASSLIAGGNYNEQFF
abundance: -; v_gene: TRBV28; j_gene: TRBJ1-2; d_gene: -; CDR3nt: TGTGCCAGCACCCCAGGGGCAGGTTCTAACTATGGCTACACCTTC; CDR3aa: CASTPGAGSNYGYTF
abundance: -; v_gene: TRBV12-3/TRBV12-4; j_gene: TRBJ2-1; d_gene: -; CDR3nt: TGTGCCAGCAGTTCGACTAGATTCAACGAGCAGTTCTTC; CDR3aa: CASSSTRFNEQFF
abundance: -; v_gene: TRBV29-1; j_gene: TRBJ1-3; d_gene: -; CDR3nt: TGCAGCGTTGAGACCAACACCATATATTTT; CDR3aa: CSVETNTIYF
abundance: -; v_gene: TRBV6-2/TRBV6-3; j_gene: TRBJ1-2; d_gene: -; CDR3nt: TGTGCCAGCAGTTACGGGGGGCTTGGCTATGGCTACACCTTC; CDR3aa: CASSYGGLGYGYTF
abundance: -; v_gene: TRBV9; j_gene: TRBJ2-2; d_gene: -; CDR3nt: TGTGCCAGCAGCGTGAGTAAGACAACCCCGAACACCGGGGAGCTGTTTTTT; CDR3aa: CASSVSKTTPNTGELFF
abundance: -; v_gene: TRBV19; j_gene: TRBJ1-5; d_gene: -; CDR3nt: TGTGCCAGTAGTATAGGGGTTCAGGGTCTTGCTAGCAATCAGCCCCAGCATTTT; CDR3aa: CASSIGVQGLASNQPQHF
abundance: -; v_gene: TRBV20-1; j_gene: TRBJ2-1; d_gene: -; CDR3nt: TGCAGTGCTAGAGTCGTCAATGAGCAGTTCTTC; CDR3aa: CSARVVNEQFF
abundance: -; v_gene: TRBV6-2/TRBV6-3; j_gene: TRBJ2-1; d_gene: -; CDR3nt: TGTGCCAGCAGTTCCGCAGGGGCTTACAATGAGCAGTTCTTC; CDR3aa: CASSSAGAYNEQFF
abundance: medium-sized; v_gene: TRBV4-1; j_gene: TRBJ1-6; d_gene: -; CDR3nt: TGCGCCAGCAGCCAAGATCAGGGGTATAATTCACCCCTCCACTTT; CDR3aa: CASSQDQGYNSPLHF